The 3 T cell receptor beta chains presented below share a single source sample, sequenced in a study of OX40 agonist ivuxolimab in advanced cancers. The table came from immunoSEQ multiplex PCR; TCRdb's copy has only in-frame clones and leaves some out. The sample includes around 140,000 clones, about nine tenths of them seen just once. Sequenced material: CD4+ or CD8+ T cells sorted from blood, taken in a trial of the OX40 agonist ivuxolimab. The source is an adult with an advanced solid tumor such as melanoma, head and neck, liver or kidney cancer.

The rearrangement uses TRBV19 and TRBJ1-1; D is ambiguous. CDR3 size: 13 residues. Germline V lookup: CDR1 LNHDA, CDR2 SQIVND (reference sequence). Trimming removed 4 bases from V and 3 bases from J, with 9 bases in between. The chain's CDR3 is CASSTRRDTEAFF. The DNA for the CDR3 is TGTGCCAGTAGTACCCGACGGGACACTGAAGCTTTCTTT.

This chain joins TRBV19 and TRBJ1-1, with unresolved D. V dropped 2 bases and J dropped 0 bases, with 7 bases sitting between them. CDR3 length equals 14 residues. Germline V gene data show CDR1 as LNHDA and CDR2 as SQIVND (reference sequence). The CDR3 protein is CASSINGMNTEAFF. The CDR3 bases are TGTGCCAGTAGTATAAATGGGATGAACACTGAAGCTTTCTTT.

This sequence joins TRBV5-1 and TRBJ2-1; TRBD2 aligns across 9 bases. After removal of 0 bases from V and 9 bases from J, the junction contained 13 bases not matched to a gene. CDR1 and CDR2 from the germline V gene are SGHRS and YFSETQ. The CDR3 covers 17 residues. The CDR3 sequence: CASSLVGGGRVPTEQFF. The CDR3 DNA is TGCGCCAGCAGCTTGGTTGGGGGCGGGAGGGTCCCAACTGAGCAGTTCTTC.